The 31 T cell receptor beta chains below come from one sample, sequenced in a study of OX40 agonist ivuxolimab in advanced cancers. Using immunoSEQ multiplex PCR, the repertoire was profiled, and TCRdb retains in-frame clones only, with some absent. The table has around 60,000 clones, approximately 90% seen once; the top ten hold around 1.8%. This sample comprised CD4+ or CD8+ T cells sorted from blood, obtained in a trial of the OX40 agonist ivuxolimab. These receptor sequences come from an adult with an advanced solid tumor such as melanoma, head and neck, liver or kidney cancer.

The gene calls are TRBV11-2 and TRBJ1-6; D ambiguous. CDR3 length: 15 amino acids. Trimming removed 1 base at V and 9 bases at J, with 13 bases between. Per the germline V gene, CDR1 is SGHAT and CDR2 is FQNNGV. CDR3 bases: TGTGCCAGCAGCTTAGGTGCCTTTTCCCCTTCACCCCTCCACTTT. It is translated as CASSLGAFSPSPLHF. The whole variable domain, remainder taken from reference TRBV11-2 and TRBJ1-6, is EAGVAQSPRYKIIEKRQSVAFWCNPISGHATLYWYQQILGQGPKLLIQFQNNGVVDDSQLPKDRFSAERLKGVDSTLKIQPAKLEDSAVYLCASSLGAFSPSPLHFGNGTRLTVT.

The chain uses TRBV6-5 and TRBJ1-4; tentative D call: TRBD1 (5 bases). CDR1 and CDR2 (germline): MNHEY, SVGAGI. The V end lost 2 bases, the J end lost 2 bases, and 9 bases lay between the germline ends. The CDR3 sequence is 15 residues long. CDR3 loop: CASSYRGTTNEKLFF. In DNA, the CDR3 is TGTGCCAGCAGTTACCGGGGGACGACTAATGAAAAACTGTTTTTT.

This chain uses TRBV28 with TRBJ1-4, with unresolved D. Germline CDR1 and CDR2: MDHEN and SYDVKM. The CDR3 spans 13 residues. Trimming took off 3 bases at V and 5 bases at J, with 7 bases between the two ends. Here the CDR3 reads CASSFGENEKLFF. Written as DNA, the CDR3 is TGTGCCAGCAGTTTCGGCGAAAATGAAAAACTGTTTTTT.

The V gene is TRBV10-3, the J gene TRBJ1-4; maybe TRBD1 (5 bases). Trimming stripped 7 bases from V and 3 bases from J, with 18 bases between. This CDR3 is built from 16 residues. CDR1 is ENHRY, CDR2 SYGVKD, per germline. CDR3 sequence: CAIKGLGEEANEKLFF. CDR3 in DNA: TGTGCCATCAAGGGCCTAGGGGAGGAGGCTAATGAAAAACTGTTTTTT.

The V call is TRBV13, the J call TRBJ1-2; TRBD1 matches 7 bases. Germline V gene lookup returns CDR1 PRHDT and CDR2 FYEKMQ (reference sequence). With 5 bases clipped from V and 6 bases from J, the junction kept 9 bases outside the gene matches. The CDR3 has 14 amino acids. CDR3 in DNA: TGTGCCAGCAGCCCACCGGACAGGCGCAATGGCTACACCTTC. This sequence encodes CASSPPDRRNGYTF.

The CDR3 region is CASSPLASGNEKLFF. The CDR3 nucleotides read TGCGCCAGCAGCCCTTTGGCGTCAGGAAATGAAAAACTGTTTTTT. The chain joins TRBV4-1 to TRBJ1-4; no definite D call. The CDR3 is 15 amino acids. The germline V gene has CDR1 MGHRA and CDR2 YSYEKL. The V gene lost 4 bases and the J gene lost 5 bases, with 14 bases spanning the gap.

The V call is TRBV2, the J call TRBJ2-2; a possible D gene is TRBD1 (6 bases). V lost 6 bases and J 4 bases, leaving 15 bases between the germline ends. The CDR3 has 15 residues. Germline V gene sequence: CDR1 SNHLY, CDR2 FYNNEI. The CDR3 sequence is CASRGDTTFTGELFF. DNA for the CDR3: TGTGCCAGCAGGGGGGACACTACCTTCACCGGGGAGCTGTTTTTT.

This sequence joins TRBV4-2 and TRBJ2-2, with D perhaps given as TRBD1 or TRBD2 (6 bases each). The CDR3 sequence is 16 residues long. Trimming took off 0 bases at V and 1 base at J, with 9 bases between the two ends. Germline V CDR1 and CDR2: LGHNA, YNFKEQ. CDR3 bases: TGTGCCAGCAGCCAAGATGAGGGGGGGAACACCGGGGAGCTGTTTTTT. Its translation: CASSQDEGGNTGELFF.

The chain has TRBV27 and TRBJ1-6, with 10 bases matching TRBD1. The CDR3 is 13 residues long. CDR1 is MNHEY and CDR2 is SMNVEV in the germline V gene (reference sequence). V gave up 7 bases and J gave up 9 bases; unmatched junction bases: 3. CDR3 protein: CASTRTGGSPLHF. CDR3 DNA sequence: TGTGCCAGCACTAGGACAGGGGGTTCACCCCTCCACTTT.

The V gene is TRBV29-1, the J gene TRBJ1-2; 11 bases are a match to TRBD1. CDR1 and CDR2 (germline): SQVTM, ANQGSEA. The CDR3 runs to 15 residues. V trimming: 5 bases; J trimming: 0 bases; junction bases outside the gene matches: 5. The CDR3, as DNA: TGCAGCGTTAGGGACAGGGGGAGGTCTAACTATGGCTACACCTTC. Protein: CSVRDRGRSNYGYTF. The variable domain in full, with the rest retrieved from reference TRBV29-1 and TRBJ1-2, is SAVISQKPSRDICQRGTSLTIQCQVDSQVTMMFWYRQQPGQSLTLIATANQGSEATYESGFVIDKFPISRPNLTFSTLTVSNMSPEDSSIYLCSVRDRGRSNYGYTFGSGTRLTVV.

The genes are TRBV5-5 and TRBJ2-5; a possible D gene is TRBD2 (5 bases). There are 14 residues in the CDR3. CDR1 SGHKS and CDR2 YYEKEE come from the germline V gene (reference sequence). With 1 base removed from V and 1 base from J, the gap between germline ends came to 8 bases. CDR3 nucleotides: TGTGCCAGCAGCTTGTCCGGGATCCAAGAGACCCAGTACTTC. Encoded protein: CASSLSGIQETQYF.

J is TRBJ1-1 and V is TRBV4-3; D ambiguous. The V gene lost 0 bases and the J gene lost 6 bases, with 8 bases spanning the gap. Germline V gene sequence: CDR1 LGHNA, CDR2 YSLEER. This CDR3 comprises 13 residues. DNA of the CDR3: TGCGCCAGCAGCCAAGATTACGGTTCTGAAGCTTTCTTT. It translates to CASSQDYGSEAFF.

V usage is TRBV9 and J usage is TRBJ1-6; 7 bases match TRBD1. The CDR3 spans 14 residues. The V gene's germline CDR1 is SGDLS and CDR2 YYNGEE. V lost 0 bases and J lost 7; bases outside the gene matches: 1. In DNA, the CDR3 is TGTGCCAGCAGCGTAGCGACAGGGAATTCACCCCTCCACTTT. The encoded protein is CASSVATGNSPLHF.

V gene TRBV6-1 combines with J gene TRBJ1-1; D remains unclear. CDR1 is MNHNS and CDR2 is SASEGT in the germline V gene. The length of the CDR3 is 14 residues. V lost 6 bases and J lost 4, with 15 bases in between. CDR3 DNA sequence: TGTGCCAGCAGCGGCCCGGACGTGGCCACTGAAGCTTTCTTT. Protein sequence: CASSGPDVATEAFF.

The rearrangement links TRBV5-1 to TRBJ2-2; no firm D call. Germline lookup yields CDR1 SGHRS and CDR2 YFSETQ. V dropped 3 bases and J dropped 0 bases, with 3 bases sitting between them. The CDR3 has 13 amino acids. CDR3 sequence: CASSSTNTGELFF. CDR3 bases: TGCGCCAGCAGCTCCACGAACACCGGGGAGCTGTTTTTT.

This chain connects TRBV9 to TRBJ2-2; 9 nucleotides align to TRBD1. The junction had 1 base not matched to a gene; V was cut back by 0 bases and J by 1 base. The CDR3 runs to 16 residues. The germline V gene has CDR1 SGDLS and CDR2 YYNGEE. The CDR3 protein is CASSVAGQGNTGELFF. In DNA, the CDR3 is TGTGCCAGCAGCGTAGCGGGACAGGGGAACACCGGGGAGCTGTTTTTT. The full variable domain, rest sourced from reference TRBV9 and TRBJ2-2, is DSGVTQTPKHLITATGQRVTLRCSPRSGDLSVYWYQQSLDQGLQFLIQYYNGEERAKGNILERFSAQQFPDLHSELNLSSLELGDSALYFCASSVAGQGNTGELFFGEGSRLTVL.

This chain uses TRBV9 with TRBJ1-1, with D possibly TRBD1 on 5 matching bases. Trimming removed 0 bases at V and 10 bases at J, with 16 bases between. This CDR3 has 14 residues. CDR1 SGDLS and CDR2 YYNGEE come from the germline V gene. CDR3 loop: CASSVGRGLWGAFF. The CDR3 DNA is TGTGCCAGCAGCGTAGGTCGGGGCCTTTGGGGAGCTTTCTTT.

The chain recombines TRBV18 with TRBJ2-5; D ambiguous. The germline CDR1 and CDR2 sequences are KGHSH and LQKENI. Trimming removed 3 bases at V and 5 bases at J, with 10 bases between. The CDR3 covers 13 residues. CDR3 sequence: CASSPWYGETQYF. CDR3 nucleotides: TGTGCCAGCTCACCGTGGTACGGCGAGACCCAGTACTTC.

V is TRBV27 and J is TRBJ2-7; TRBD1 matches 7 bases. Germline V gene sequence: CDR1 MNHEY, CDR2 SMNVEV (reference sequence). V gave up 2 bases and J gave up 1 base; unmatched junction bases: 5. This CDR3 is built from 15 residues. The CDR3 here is CASSLQGDVSYEQYF. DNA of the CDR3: TGTGCCAGCAGTTTACAGGGGGACGTTTCCTACGAGCAGTACTTC.

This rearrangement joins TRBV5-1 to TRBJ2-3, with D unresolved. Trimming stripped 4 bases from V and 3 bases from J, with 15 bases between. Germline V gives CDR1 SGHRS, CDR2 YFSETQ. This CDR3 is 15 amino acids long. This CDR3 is CASSLATDTTDTQYF. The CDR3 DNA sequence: TGCGCCAGCAGCCTTGCCACAGACACTACAGATACGCAGTATTTT.

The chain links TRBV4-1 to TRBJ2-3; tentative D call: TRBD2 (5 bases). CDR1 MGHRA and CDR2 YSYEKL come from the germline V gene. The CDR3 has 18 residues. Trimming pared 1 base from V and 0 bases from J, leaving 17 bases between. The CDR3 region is CASSQVPVEGFSTDTQYF. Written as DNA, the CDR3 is TGCGCCAGCAGCCAAGTCCCAGTCGAGGGTTTCAGCACAGATACGCAGTATTTT.

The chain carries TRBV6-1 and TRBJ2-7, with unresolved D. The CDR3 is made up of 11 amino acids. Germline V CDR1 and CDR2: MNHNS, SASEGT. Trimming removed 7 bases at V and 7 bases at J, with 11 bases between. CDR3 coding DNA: TGTGCCAGCAATTTACCCCGGGAGCAGTACTTC. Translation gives CASNLPREQYF.

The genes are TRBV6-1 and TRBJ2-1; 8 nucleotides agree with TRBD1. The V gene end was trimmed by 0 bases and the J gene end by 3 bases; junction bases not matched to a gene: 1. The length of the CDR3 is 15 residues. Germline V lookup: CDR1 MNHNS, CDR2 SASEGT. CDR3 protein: CASSEAGTGYNEQFF. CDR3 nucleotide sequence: TGTGCCAGCAGTGAAGCGGGGACAGGCTACAATGAGCAGTTCTTC.

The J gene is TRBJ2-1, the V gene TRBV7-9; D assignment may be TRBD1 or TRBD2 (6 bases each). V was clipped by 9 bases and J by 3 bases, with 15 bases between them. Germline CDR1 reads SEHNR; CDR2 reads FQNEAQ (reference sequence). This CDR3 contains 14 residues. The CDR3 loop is CASKVGGGYNEQFF. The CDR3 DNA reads TGTGCCAGTAAGGTCGGGGGCGGCTACAATGAGCAGTTCTTC. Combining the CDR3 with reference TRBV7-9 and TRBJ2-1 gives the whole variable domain DTGVSQNPRHKITKRGQNVTFRCDPISEHNRLYWYRQTLGQGPEFLTYFQNEAQLEKSRLLSDRFSAERPKGSFSTLEIQRTEQGDSAMYLCASKVGGGYNEQFFGPGTRLTVL.

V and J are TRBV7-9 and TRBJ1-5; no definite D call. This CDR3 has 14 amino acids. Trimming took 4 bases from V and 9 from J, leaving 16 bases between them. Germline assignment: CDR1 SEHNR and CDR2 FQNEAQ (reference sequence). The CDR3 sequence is CASSSSYESRPQHF. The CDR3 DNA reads TGTGCCAGCAGCTCCTCGTATGAGTCTCGGCCCCAGCATTTT.

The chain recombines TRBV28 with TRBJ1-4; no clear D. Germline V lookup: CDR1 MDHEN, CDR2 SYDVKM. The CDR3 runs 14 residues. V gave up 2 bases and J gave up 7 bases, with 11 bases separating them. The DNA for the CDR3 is TGTGCCAGCAGTTTAAGAACGCGGGGTGAAAAACTGTTTTTT. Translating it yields CASSLRTRGEKLFF.

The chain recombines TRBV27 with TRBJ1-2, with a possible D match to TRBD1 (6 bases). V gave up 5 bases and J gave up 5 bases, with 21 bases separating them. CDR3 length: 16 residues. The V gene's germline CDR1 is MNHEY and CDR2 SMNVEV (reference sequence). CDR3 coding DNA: TGTGCCAGCAGTCCCACCCGACAGGTGGGTATGTATGGCTACACCTTC. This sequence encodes CASSPTRQVGMYGYTF.

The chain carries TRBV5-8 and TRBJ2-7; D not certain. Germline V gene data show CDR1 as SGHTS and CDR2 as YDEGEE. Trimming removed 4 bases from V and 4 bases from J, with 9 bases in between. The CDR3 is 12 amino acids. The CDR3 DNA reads TGTGCCAGCAGCCTTCCCTTGTACGAGCAGTACTTC. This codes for CASSLPLYEQYF.

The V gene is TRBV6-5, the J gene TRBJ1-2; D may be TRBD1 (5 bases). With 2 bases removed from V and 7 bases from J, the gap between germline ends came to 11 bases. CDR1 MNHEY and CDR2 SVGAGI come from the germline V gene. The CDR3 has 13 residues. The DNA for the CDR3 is TGTGCCAGCAGTTACGGGGCAGAATCTGGCTACACCTTC. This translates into CASSYGAESGYTF.

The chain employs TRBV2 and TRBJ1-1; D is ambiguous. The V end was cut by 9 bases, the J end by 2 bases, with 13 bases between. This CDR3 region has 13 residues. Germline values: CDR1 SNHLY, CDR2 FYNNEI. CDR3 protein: CASQVFENTEAFF. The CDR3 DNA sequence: TGTGCCAGTCAGGTGTTCGAAAACACTGAAGCTTTCTTT. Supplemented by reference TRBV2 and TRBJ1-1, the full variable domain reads EPEVTQTPSHQVTQMGQEVILRCVPISNHLYFYWYRQILGQKVEFLVSFYNNEISEKSEIFDDQFSVERPDGSNFTLKIRSTKLEDSAMYFCASQVFENTEAFFGQGTRLTVV.

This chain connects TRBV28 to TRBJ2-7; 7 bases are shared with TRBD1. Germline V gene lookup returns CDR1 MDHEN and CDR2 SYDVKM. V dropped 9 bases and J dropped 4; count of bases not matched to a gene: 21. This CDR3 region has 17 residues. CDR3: CASRGQNSKGAQYEQYF. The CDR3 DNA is TGTGCCAGTCGTGGACAGAACTCAAAGGGGGCCCAGTACGAGCAGTACTTC.